This T cell receptor beta chain emerged from a study of blood T cell repertoires in COVID-19. About the research overall: T cells, B-cell-depleted T cells, or PBMCs provided the cDNA or gDNA that served as material.

Authors' processing steps: Using reference gene primer amplification, nucleated cell counts were estimated. Some clones are missing from TCRdb's copy, which holds only in-frame ones; the method was immunoSEQ multiplex PCR. For V, J and clone size, that table is used; D and trimming come from the DNA. The table shows 250,000 to 350,000 clones, with roughly 91% occurring only once. The material sequenced was PBMCs or T cells enriched from blood (not recorded which). This clonotype was obtained from a woman aged 55-69 years in a cohort exposed to, infected with or recovered from COVID-19 (not recorded which).

CDR3 region: CASVPQGRDTIYF. The CDR3, as DNA: TGTGCCAGTGTCCCGCAGGGTCGGGACACCATATATTTT. The J gene is TRBJ1-3, the V gene TRBV19; maybe TRBD1 (5 bases). Germline CDR1 and CDR2: LNHDA and SQIVND (reference sequence). V lost 8 bases and J lost 8, with 16 bases in between. The CDR3 spans 13 residues.